Shown below are 25 T cell receptor beta chains from a single sample sequenced in a study of cytomegalovirus exposure and HLA in healthy donors. The PCR employed 60 Vbeta primers together with 13 Jbeta primers. Assay used: immunoSEQ multiplex PCR; TCRdb lists only in-frame clones, some missing. The table shows around 130,000 clones, with approximately 8.6% occurring only once. The sequenced sample consisted of PBMCs. These receptors all stem from a middle-aged woman in good health and CMV-seropositive.

The chain employs TRBV5-1 and TRBJ1-2, with D unresolved. Trimming left V 2 bases short and J 7 bases short, with 18 bases between. The V gene's germline CDR1 is SGHRS and CDR2 YFSETQ. This CDR3 has 15 amino acids. CDR3 DNA: TGCGCCAGCAGCTTAGCTTCCGGGGAAGTAGGTGGCTACACCTTC. Protein: CASSLASGEVGGYTF.

This clone has more than one count but fewer than ten. V and J are TRBV5-1 and TRBJ1-4; D gene ambiguous. This CDR3 is 14 amino acids long. The germline V and J ends were trimmed by 5 bases and 2 bases, with 10 bases remaining between them. The germline V gene encodes CDR1 SGHRS and CDR2 YFSETQ. CDR3 protein: CASRRASTNEKLFF. As DNA, the CDR3 is TGCGCCAGCAGGAGGGCATCGACTAATGAAAAACTGTTTTTT. The full variable domain, rest sourced from reference TRBV5-1 and TRBJ1-4, is KAGVTQTPRYLIKTRGQQVTLSCSPISGHRSVSWYQQTPGQGLQFLFEYFSETQRNKGNFPGRFSGRQFSNSRSEMNVSTLELGDSALYLCASRRASTNEKLFFGSGTQLSVL.

The V gene is TRBV5-1, the J gene TRBJ1-1; D is unclear. Germline V gene sequence: CDR1 SGHRS, CDR2 YFSETQ. CDR3 length: 11 residues. V was trimmed by 4 bases and J by 7 bases, leaving 8 bases between them. The CDR3 DNA reads as TGCGCCAGCAGCGACACCCGTGAAGCTTTCTTT. Amino acid sequence: CASSDTREAFF.

This chain connects TRBV27 to TRBJ2-2; 8 bases line up with TRBD2. CDR3 size: 15 residues. J lost 7 bases, V lost 3 bases, and 7 bases had no gene match. Germline V gene sequence: CDR1 MNHEY, CDR2 SMNVEV (reference sequence). This chain's CDR3 is CASSLHNSGNGELFF. CDR3 sequence (DNA): TGTGCCAGCAGTTTGCACAATAGCGGGAACGGGGAGCTGTTTTTT.

This clone was detected only once. V usage is TRBV9 and J usage is TRBJ2-1; 12 positions match TRBD2. This CDR3 is built from 20 residues. With V trimmed by 4 bases and J by 0 bases, 14 bases remained unmatched. CDR1 is SGDLS, CDR2 YYNGEE, per germline. CDR3 nucleotide sequence: TGTGCCAGCAGCCCCCGACTAGCGGGGGCCATAAAGAGCTCCTACAATGAGCAGTTCTTC. Its translation is CASSPRLAGAIKSSYNEQFF.

The chain carries TRBV4-1 and TRBJ2-7; tentative D call: TRBD2 (5 bases). V gave up 2 bases and J gave up 6 bases, with 14 bases separating them. The CDR3 loop spans 14 amino acids. In germline, CDR1 is MGHRA, CDR2 YSYEKL. For the CDR3, the DNA is TGCGCCAGCAGCCAACCTTTCGGGGTCTTCGAGCAGTACTTC. This codes for CASSQPFGVFEQYF.

V usage is TRBV11-2 and J usage is TRBJ2-7; 8 bases line up with TRBD1. This CDR3 has 13 residues. Unmatched junction bases numbered 5, after V lost 5 bases and J lost 5 bases. Germline CDR1 and CDR2: SGHAT and FQNNGV. The CDR3 DNA is TGTGCCAGCAGCCCCGACAGGGGCGACGAGCAGTACTTC. Amino acid sequence: CASSPDRGDEQYF. The full variable domain, rest sourced from reference TRBV11-2 and TRBJ2-7, is EAGVAQSPRYKIIEKRQSVAFWCNPISGHATLYWYQQILGQGPKLLIQFQNNGVVDDSQLPKDRFSAERLKGVDSTLKIQPAKLEDSAVYLCASSPDRGDEQYFGPGTRLTVT.

As to this clone: Other DNA sequences from this sample encode an identical CDR3 as well. The chain recombines TRBV30 with TRBJ1-3, with TRBD1 as a possible D gene (5 bases). Germline CDR1 and CDR2: GTSNPN and SVGIG (reference sequence). There are 14 residues in the CDR3. Trimming shortened V by 7 bases and J by 1 base, and 14 bases separated the two germline ends. CDR3 amino acids: CASSGLASGNTIYF. CDR3 coding DNA: TGTGCCTCCTCGGGACTGGCATCTGGAAACACCATATATTTT.

This clone was counted a few times. This chain joins TRBV18 and TRBJ2-1; 12 bases match TRBD1. The CDR3 runs to 16 residues. Germline CDR1 is KGHSH and CDR2 is LQKENI. J was trimmed by 7 bases and V by 0 bases; bases with no gene match: 4. The DNA for the CDR3 is TGTGCCAGCTCACCACCGGGGACAGGGGGCGGGAATGAGCAGTTCTTC. This gives the protein CASSPPGTGGGNEQFF.

The J gene is TRBJ2-5, the V gene TRBV5-4, with D possibly TRBD2 on 6 matching bases. CDR1 is SGHNT, CDR2 YYREEE, per germline (reference sequence). V lost 0 bases and J lost 0, with 9 bases in between. The CDR3 consists of 15 residues. DNA for the CDR3: TGTGCCAGCAGCTTGGGCGGGGCTAACCAAGAGACCCAGTACTTC. Encoded protein: CASSLGGANQETQYF.

V usage is TRBV9 and J usage is TRBJ1-6; 9 positions agree with TRBD1. The CDR3 sequence is 14 residues long. Germline loops: CDR1 SGDLS, CDR2 YYNGEE. J was trimmed by 10 bases and V by 3 bases; bases with no gene match: 5. The CDR3 nucleotides read TGTGCCAGCAGCGCGGGACAGGGAGAATCACCCCTCCACTTT. Translated: CASSAGQGESPLHF.

A remark on this clone: Other DNA sequences of this sample code for an identical CDR3. The chain employs TRBV9 and TRBJ2-3; tentatively, D is TRBD2 (6 bases). V was clipped by 0 bases and J by 0 bases, with 8 bases between them. CDR1 and CDR2 from the germline V gene are SGDLS and YYNGEE. The CDR3 length is 15 residues. CDR3 bases: TGTGCCAGCAGCGTAGGGGGACTCAGCACAGATACGCAGTATTTT. It is translated as CASSVGGLSTDTQYF.

The sample holds a few counts of this clone. The chain has TRBV29-1 and TRBJ1-1, with no clear D. V lost 0 bases and J 4 bases, leaving 18 bases between the germline ends. Germline V lookup: CDR1 SQVTM, CDR2 ANQGSEA. The CDR3 length is 16 residues. The CDR3 DNA reads TGCAGCGTTGAAGATTCCCCGGGAGGGAAGGGCACTGAAGCTTTCTTT. Its translation: CSVEDSPGGKGTEAFF. The variable domain in full, completed from reference TRBV29-1 and TRBJ1-1, reads SAVISQKPSRDICQRGTSLTIQCQVDSQVTMMFWYRQQPGQSLTLIATANQGSEATYESGFVIDKFPISRPNLTFSTLTVSNMSPEDSSIYLCSVEDSPGGKGTEAFFGQGTRLTVV.

This rearrangement joins TRBV7-9 to TRBJ2-7; TRBD1 matches at 7 bases. The CDR3 is made up of 15 amino acids. Germline trimming cut 0 bases from V and 0 bases from J; bases unmatched to any gene: 2. Looked up from germline, CDR1 is SEHNR and CDR2 is FQNEAQ (reference sequence). The CDR3 DNA follows: TGTGCCAGCAGCTTAGCACAGGGGATCTCCTACGAGCAGTACTTC. Translation: CASSLAQGISYEQYF.

This chain links TRBV28 with TRBJ2-1, with D maybe TRBD1 (6 bases). Trimming took 8 bases from V and 9 from J, leaving 20 bases between them. The germline V gene has CDR1 MDHEN and CDR2 SYDVKM. The CDR3 contains 14 residues. The CDR3: CASLPGERGGEQFF. Here the CDR3 DNA reads TGTGCCAGCCTCCCAGGGGAACGAGGAGGTGAGCAGTTCTTC.

The DNA of the CDR3 is TGTGCCAGCAGCGGAGACAGGGGCGGTGGCTACACCTTC. Protein sequence: CASSGDRGGGYTF. V and J are TRBV6-4 and TRBJ1-2; 8 bases line up with TRBD1. V trimming: 6 bases; J trimming: 7 bases; junction bases outside the gene matches: 7. The CDR3 runs to 13 residues. CDR1 and CDR2 (germline): MRHNA, SNTAGT.

The CDR3 bases are TGTGCCACCAGAAAAGCGGGGCCGAGCACAGATACGCAGTATTTT. It codes for CATRKAGPSTDTQYF. The rearrangement joins TRBV7-9 to TRBJ2-3; 7 bases align to TRBD2. CDR1 is SEHNR and CDR2 is FQNEAQ in the germline V gene (reference sequence). CDR3 length: 15 amino acids. V shed 10 bases and J 0 bases; nucleotides not matched to a gene: 10. Supplemented by reference TRBV7-9 and TRBJ2-3, the full variable domain reads DTGVSQNPRHKITKRGQNVTFRCDPISEHNRLYWYRQTLGQGPEFLTYFQNEAQLEKSRLLSDRFSAERPKGSFSTLEIQRTEQGDSAMYLCATRKAGPSTDTQYFGPGTRLTVL.

V usage is TRBV29-1 and J usage is TRBJ1-1; tentatively, D is TRBD1 (5 bases). CDR3 size: 15 residues. Trimming cost V 1 base and J 0 bases, with 12 bases left between them. Germline assignment: CDR1 SQVTM and CDR2 ANQGSEA. The CDR3 DNA is TGCAGCGTTGAAGGGGCCCAGGGCCTGAACACTGAAGCTTTCTTT. This encodes CSVEGAQGLNTEAFF. The full variable domain, completed using reference TRBV29-1 and TRBJ1-1, is SAVISQKPSRDICQRGTSLTIQCQVDSQVTMMFWYRQQPGQSLTLIATANQGSEATYESGFVIDKFPISRPNLTFSTLTVSNMSPEDSSIYLCSVEGAQGLNTEAFFGQGTRLTVV.

This chain connects TRBV2 to TRBJ1-2; perhaps TRBD1 as D (6 bases). The germline V and J ends were trimmed by 5 bases and 2 bases, with 9 bases remaining between them. The CDR3 is 13 residues long. Germline CDR1 reads SNHLY; CDR2 reads FYNNEI. CDR3 sequence (DNA): TGTGCCAGCAGTCCAACAGGGAACTATGGCTACACCTTC. Its protein product is CASSPTGNYGYTF.

This clone turned up a few times. This rearrangement joins TRBV5-5 to TRBJ2-1; tentative D call: TRBD2 (6 bases). The CDR3 spans 15 residues. Trimming pared 6 bases from V and 0 bases from J, leaving 13 bases between. Germline values: CDR1 SGHKS, CDR2 YYEKEE (reference sequence). In DNA form, the CDR3 reads TGTGCCAGCATTCCGGGGGAGTACTCCTACAATGAGCAGTTCTTC. The encoded protein is CASIPGEYSYNEQFF. The whole variable domain, filled in from reference TRBV5-5 and TRBJ2-1, reads DAGVTQSPTHLIKTRGQQVTLRCSPISGHKSVSWYQQVLGQGPQFIFQYYEKEERGRGNFPDRFSARQFPNYSSELNVNALLLGDSALYLCASIPGEYSYNEQFFGPGTRLTVL.

This clone came up a few times. J is TRBJ2-1 and V is TRBV7-2; a weak D match, TRBD2 (6 bases). Per germline, CDR1 SGHTA and CDR2 FQGNSA. The V gene lost 4 bases and the J gene lost 6 bases, with 16 bases spanning the gap. This CDR3 has 15 residues. The CDR3 nucleotides read TGTGCCAGCAGCTCTTCCTTTAGCGGCCTCAATGAGCAGTTCTTC. Its protein product is CASSSSFSGLNEQFF.

The V call is TRBV19, the J call TRBJ1-5; no clear D gene. Germline CDR1 is LNHDA and CDR2 is SQIVND (reference sequence). V lost 7 bases and J 1 base, leaving 8 bases between the germline ends. The CDR3 covers 13 residues. The chain's CDR3 is CASNAYSNQPQHF. In DNA form, the CDR3 reads TGTGCCAGTAACGCGTACAGCAATCAGCCCCAGCATTTT.

This clone occurred a few times. The chain recombines TRBV7-2 with TRBJ1-2; 9 bases line up with TRBD1. The CDR3 runs to 16 residues. CDR1 SGHTA and CDR2 FQGNSA come from the germline V gene. V shed 0 bases, J shed 4 bases, and the junction held 6 bases outside the gene matches. The CDR3 sequence is CASSLASWDRAYGYTF. CDR3 bases: TGTGCCAGCAGCTTAGCGTCTTGGGACAGGGCCTATGGCTACACCTTC. Drawing the rest from reference TRBV7-2 and TRBJ1-2, the complete variable domain is GAGVSQSPSNKVTEKGKDVELRCDPISGHTALYWYRQSLGQGLEFLIYFQGNSAPDKSGLPSDRFSAERTGGSVSTLTIQRTQQEDSAVYLCASSLASWDRAYGYTFGSGTRLTVV.

This clone has a handful of counts. V gene TRBV7-6 combines with J gene TRBJ1-3; TRBD1 aligns across 7 bases. J lost 0 bases, V lost 3 bases, and 2 bases had no gene match. The CDR3 runs 15 residues. Germline lookup yields CDR1 SGHVS and CDR2 FNYEAQ. The CDR3 coding sequence is TGTGCCAGCAGCTTGGGACAGAGCTCTGGAAACACCATATATTTT. The encoded protein is CASSLGQSSGNTIYF.

The CDR3 DNA follows: TGCGCCAGCAGCCAAGATCCGGGACAGATCAGGGAAAAACTGTTTTTT. Its translation is CASSQDPGQIREKLFF. This chain uses TRBV4-1 with TRBJ1-4; the match to TRBD1 covers 7 bases. In germline, CDR1 is MGHRA, CDR2 YSYEKL. The CDR3 covers 16 residues. J was trimmed by 8 bases and V by 0 bases; bases with no gene match: 9.